A single sample gave rise to the 17 T cell receptor beta chains below, sequenced in a study of cytomegalovirus exposure and HLA in healthy donors. PCR used 60 Vbeta primers and 13 Jbeta primers. Sequenced by immunoSEQ multiplex PCR; TCRdb stores in-frame clones only, minus some. The sample has 75,000 to 90,000 clones, around 77% seen once. Sequencing input: PBMCs. These receptor sequences come from a man between 50 and 59 years old in good health and CMV-seronegative.

This clone has more than one count but fewer than ten. V and J are TRBV5-6 and TRBJ1-2; tentatively, D is TRBD1 (6 bases). CDR3 length equals 11 residues. The germline gives CDR1 SGHDT, CDR2 YYEEEE. V lost 6 bases to trimming and J lost 8 bases, with 11 bases between them. CDR3 nucleotides: TGTGCCAGCACACAGGGTGGGGGCTACACCTTC. This translates into CASTQGGGYTF.

The chain joins TRBV9 to TRBJ2-7; 8 nucleotides align to TRBD2. CDR3 size: 14 residues. Germline V gene sequence: CDR1 SGDLS, CDR2 YYNGEE. V dropped 4 bases and J dropped 0; count of bases not matched to a gene: 3. CDR3 residues: CASSQRGTSYEQYF. The CDR3 nucleotides are TGTGCCAGCAGCCAGCGGGGGACCTCCTACGAGCAGTACTTC.

This chain uses TRBV19 with TRBJ2-7; weak D call: TRBD2 (5 bases). CDR1 is LNHDA, CDR2 SQIVND, per germline (reference sequence). Trimming stripped 7 bases from V and 1 base from J, with 14 bases between. The CDR3 loop spans 14 amino acids. The CDR3 DNA is TGTGCCAGTAAGGTATCTTGGACTTCCTACGAGCAGTACTTC. Amino acids: CASKVSWTSYEQYF.

This chain links TRBV29-1 with TRBJ1-1, with D unclear. The germline V and J ends were trimmed by 5 bases and 1 base, with 14 bases remaining between them. This CDR3 contains 14 residues. Germline CDR1 and CDR2: SQVTM and ANQGSEA. The CDR3, as DNA: TGCAGCGTTCCATTAAAGACGGGGAACACTGAAGCTTTCTTT. Its translation: CSVPLKTGNTEAFF.

CDR3 protein: CSALSGNTIYF. DNA for the CDR3: TGCAGTGCACTCTCTGGAAACACCATATATTTT. This sequence joins TRBV20-1 and TRBJ1-3; D gene ambiguous. The CDR3 is made up of 11 amino acids. CDR1 and CDR2 from the germline V gene are DFQATT and SNEGSKA (reference sequence). V lost 6 bases, J lost 0 bases, and 3 bases lay in between.

The V gene is TRBV2, the J gene TRBJ2-1; 10 bases map to TRBD2. J was trimmed by 6 bases and V by 7 bases; bases with no gene match: 6. Germline V gene lookup returns CDR1 SNHLY and CDR2 FYNNEI. The CDR3 extends over 14 amino acids. The CDR3 reads CASTPRTSGNEQFF. In nucleotides, the CDR3 is TGTGCCAGCACCCCGCGGACTAGCGGCAATGAGCAGTTCTTC. The entire variable domain, with the rest obtained from reference TRBV2 and TRBJ2-1, is as follows: EPEVTQTPSHQVTQMGQEVILRCVPISNHLYFYWYRQILGQKVEFLVSFYNNEISEKSEIFDDQFSVERPDGSNFTLKIRSTKLEDSAMYFCASTPRTSGNEQFFGPGTRLTVL.

The CDR3 loop reads CASGFLITGSGNQPQHF. The CDR3, as DNA: TGTGCTAGTGGTTTTCTCATAACAGGGTCCGGCAATCAGCCCCAGCATTTT. The chain joins TRBV12-5 to TRBJ1-5; possible D gene TRBD1, 6 bases. Trimming shortened V by 3 bases and J by 2 bases, and 17 bases separated the two germline ends. This CDR3 comprises 17 residues. Germline V gene sequence: CDR1 LGHNT, CDR2 FRNRAP.

This clone turned up a few times. The V gene is TRBV7-8, the J gene TRBJ2-2; D is perhaps TRBD1 (7 bases). CDR1 SGHVS and CDR2 FQNEAQ come from the germline V gene. The V end was cut by 5 bases, the J end by 6 bases, with 19 bases between. CDR3 length: 16 residues. This chain's CDR3 is CASSPTGGGDSGELFF. The CDR3 region has the DNA TGTGCCAGCAGCCCTACCGGAGGGGGCGATTCCGGGGAGCTGTTTTTT.

The chain employs TRBV4-1 and TRBJ2-7; 11 nucleotides align to TRBD2. The V gene end was trimmed by 1 base and the J gene end by 2 bases; junction bases not matched to a gene: 10. CDR1 and CDR2 from the germline V gene are MGHRA and YSYEKL. This CDR3 contains 18 residues. The CDR3 DNA reads TGCGCCAGCAGCCAAGGTTTACGACTAGCGGGGACAACCTACGAGCAGTACTTC. It specifies CASSQGLRLAGTTYEQYF.

V is TRBV2 and J is TRBJ1-6, with D possibly matching TRBD1 (5 bases). This CDR3 spans 13 amino acids. The V gene lost 0 bases and the J gene lost 15 bases, with 12 bases spanning the gap. CDR1 is SNHLY, CDR2 FYNNEI, per germline. The CDR3 sequence: CASSEAPQGHLHF. The CDR3 region has the DNA TGTGCCAGCAGTGAAGCGCCCCAGGGCCACCTCCACTTT.

This chain connects TRBV10-3 to TRBJ2-7; TRBD1 matches at 10 bases. The CDR3 runs to 15 residues. Germline V gene sequence: CDR1 ENHRY, CDR2 SYGVKD. The V segment lost 2 bases and the J segment 3 bases; nucleotides outside the gene matches: 4. In DNA form, the CDR3 reads TGTGCCATCAGTGAGAGGGGACAGGGGTTCTACGAGCAGTACTTC. It yields the protein CAISERGQGFYEQYF.

The chain links TRBV7-8 to TRBJ2-7, with D tentatively TRBD2 (6 bases). The CDR3 is 14 residues long. V dropped 5 bases and J dropped 5 bases, with 16 bases sitting between them. In germline, CDR1 is SGHVS, CDR2 FQNEAQ. The CDR3 sequence: CASSPPARDHEQYF. CDR3 bases: TGTGCCAGCAGCCCCCCAGCGCGGGACCACGAGCAGTACTTC. The complete variable domain, with remaining parts taken from reference TRBV7-8 and TRBJ2-7, reads GAGVSQSPRYKVAKRGQDVALRCDPISGHVSLFWYQQALGQGPEFLTYFQNEAQLDKSGLPSDRFFAERPEGSVSTLKIQRTQQEDSAVYLCASSPPARDHEQYFGPGTRLTVT.

This clone was seen more than once but under ten times. The chain recombines TRBV5-6 with TRBJ1-5; 7 bases agree with TRBD1. Unmatched junction bases numbered 8, after V lost 7 bases and J lost 4 bases. The CDR3 contains 14 residues. CDR1 and CDR2 (germline): SGHDT, YYEEEE. This chain's CDR3 is CASAVRGLNQPQHF. For the CDR3, the DNA is TGTGCCAGCGCCGTCAGGGGGTTGAATCAGCCCCAGCATTTT.

This rearrangement joins TRBV10-3 to TRBJ2-7, with 7 bases aligning to TRBD1. V shed 6 bases, J shed 1 base, and the junction held 3 bases outside the gene matches. This CDR3 has 13 amino acids. Germline CDR1 and CDR2: ENHRY and SYGVKD. The CDR3 is CAIREGQSYEQYF. CDR3 DNA: TGTGCCATCAGAGAGGGACAGTCCTACGAGCAGTACTTC.

In DNA, the CDR3 is TGTGCCTGGAGGAGGAGACAGTCCAGAGGCACTGAAGCTTTCTTT. Amino acids: CAWRRRQSRGTEAFF. The chain employs TRBV30 and TRBJ1-1, with D maybe TRBD1 (5 bases). V dropped 3 bases and J dropped 4 bases, with 18 bases sitting between them. Germline loops: CDR1 GTSNPN, CDR2 SVGIG (reference sequence). The CDR3 is made up of 15 amino acids.

This chain uses TRBV11-3 with TRBJ1-2; 8 nucleotides agree with TRBD1. Trimming cost V 0 bases and J 6 bases; bases outside gene matches: 9. From germline, CDR1 is SGHNT and CDR2 YENEEA. The CDR3 has 16 amino acids. Here the CDR3 DNA reads TGTGCCAGCAGCTTAGAGGGGCGCAGGGGGCGCGATGGCTACACCTTC. Amino acid sequence: CASSLEGRRGRDGYTF.

The CDR3 loop is CASSLAGWMNIQYF. CDR3 bases: TGTGCCAGCAGCTTAGCGGGGTGGATGAACATTCAGTACTTC. This sequence joins TRBV11-3 and TRBJ2-4, with a weak D call TRBD2 (5 bases). The CDR3 covers 14 residues. Trimming cost V 1 base and J 7 bases, with 11 bases left between them. In germline, CDR1 is SGHNT, CDR2 YENEEA. Full variable domain (rest looked up from reference TRBV11-3 and TRBJ2-4): EAGVVQSPRYKIIEKKQPVAFWCNPISGHNTLYWYLQNLGQGPELLIRYENEEAVDDSQLPKDRFSAERLKGVDSTLKIQPAELGDSAVYLCASSLAGWMNIQYFGAGTRLSVL.